The 32 T cell receptor beta chains given below trace back to one sample, sequenced in a study of shared T cell receptors in the human thymus. The assay was immunoSEQ multiplex PCR, and TCRdb's table has in-frame clones only and misses some. The sample consists of approximately 490,000 clones, approximately 80% of them appearing once. The same data also contributed to another study, on human thymus T cells.

Material for sequencing was thymocytes. Every receptor here comes from a boy in the first two years of life with a congenital heart defect.

The rearrangement joins TRBV7-9 to TRBJ2-3, with 9 bases aligning to TRBD1. CDR1 and CDR2 (germline): SEHNR, FQNEAQ (reference sequence). CDR3 length: 18 residues. Unmatched junction bases numbered 13, after V lost 4 bases and J lost 2 bases. CDR3: CASSSKRDRVKITDTQYF. The CDR3 bases are TGTGCCAGCAGCTCTAAGCGGGACAGGGTGAAAATCACAGATACGCAGTATTTT. Based on the CDR3 plus reference TRBV7-9 and TRBJ2-3, the full variable domain is DTGVSQNPRHKITKRGQNVTFRCDPISEHNRLYWYRQTLGQGPEFLTYFQNEAQLEKSRLLSDRFSAERPKGSFSTLEIQRTEQGDSAMYLCASSSKRDRVKITDTQYFGPGTRLTVL.

The rearrangement joins TRBV29-1 to TRBJ1-3; D ambiguous. CDR1 and CDR2 (germline): SQVTM, ANQGSEA. CDR3 length equals 15 residues. Trimming removed 2 bases at V and 0 bases at J, with 11 bases between. CDR3 sequence: CSVESPPSSGNTIYF. The CDR3 bases are TGCAGCGTTGAATCTCCACCGAGCTCTGGAAACACCATATATTTT.

This sequence joins TRBV30 and TRBJ1-1; no clear D gene. V was trimmed by 4 bases and J by 6 bases, leaving 9 bases between them. Germline V CDR1 and CDR2: GTSNPN, SVGIG (reference sequence). This CDR3 has 11 amino acids. Here the CDR3 DNA reads TGTGCCTGGATGTCCTACGCTGAAGCTTTCTTT. Protein: CAWMSYAEAFF. Drawing the rest from reference TRBV30 and TRBJ1-1, the complete variable domain is SQTIHQWPATLVQPVGSPLSLECTVEGTSNPNLYWYRQAAGRGLQLLFYSVGIGQISSEVPQNLSASRPQDRQFILSSKKLLLSDSGFYLCAWMSYAEAFFGQGTRLTVV.

This chain uses TRBV27 with TRBJ2-7, with D perhaps matching TRBD2 (5 bases). The germline CDR1 and CDR2 sequences are MNHEY and SMNVEV (reference sequence). With 6 bases removed from V and 3 bases from J, the gap between germline ends came to 21 bases. CDR3 size: 16 residues. CDR3 nucleotides: TGTGCCAGCAGCCCGACTACAGCGTCCCACCGCTACGAGCAGTACTTC. Protein: CASSPTTASHRYEQYF.

This clone was recorded only once. J is TRBJ2-7 and V is TRBV19, with 7 bases lining up with TRBD1. Per the germline V gene, CDR1 is LNHDA and CDR2 is SQIVND (reference sequence). The V segment lost 4 bases and the J segment 3 bases; nucleotides outside the gene matches: 6. The CDR3 covers 14 residues. CDR3 sequence reads: CASSSRQGFYEQYF. CDR3 nucleotides: TGTGCCAGTAGTAGTCGACAGGGATTCTACGAGCAGTACTTC.

The chain's CDR3 is CASSLGGGAQETQYF. DNA of the CDR3: TGTGCCAGCAGCTTAGGTGGGGGGGCGCAGGAGACCCAGTACTTC. The chain carries TRBV7-2 and TRBJ2-5; D perhaps matches TRBD2 (7 bases). Germline V gene lookup returns CDR1 SGHTA and CDR2 FQGNSA. V lost 1 base, J lost 5 bases, and 14 bases lay in between. This CDR3 region has 15 residues.

The rearrangement joins TRBV29-1 to TRBJ2-1; 8 bases map to TRBD1. This CDR3 has 14 residues. In germline, CDR1 is SQVTM, CDR2 ANQGSEA. The ends lost 6 bases at V and 0 bases at J; junction bases unmatched: 4. The CDR3 here is CSVSDRGSYNEQFF. The CDR3 DNA follows: TGCAGCGTCAGCGACAGGGGCTCCTACAATGAGCAGTTCTTC.

This chain links TRBV5-1 with TRBJ2-7; TRBD2 matches at 10 bases. J was trimmed by 2 bases and V by 0 bases; bases with no gene match: 20. Germline V CDR1 and CDR2: SGHRS, YFSETQ. The CDR3 has 21 amino acids. CDR3 sequence reads: CASSLEPGTSEIVLGPYEQYF. For the CDR3, the DNA is TGCGCCAGCAGCTTGGAGCCCGGGACTAGCGAGATCGTCCTGGGTCCCTACGAGCAGTACTTC. Combining the CDR3 with reference TRBV5-1 and TRBJ2-7 gives the whole variable domain KAGVTQTPRYLIKTRGQQVTLSCSPISGHRSVSWYQQTPGQGLQFLFEYFSETQRNKGNFPGRFSGRQFSNSRSEMNVSTLELGDSALYLCASSLEPGTSEIVLGPYEQYFGPGTRLTVT.

The chain combines TRBV6-1 with TRBJ2-1, with 7 bases lining up with TRBD2. J lost 1 base, V lost 2 bases, and 20 bases had no gene match. Germline V CDR1 and CDR2: MNHNS, SASEGT. This CDR3 comprises 21 residues. The chain's CDR3 is CASSETRRSSGTILSYNEQFF. The CDR3 DNA reads as TGTGCCAGCAGTGAAACGCGGAGATCAAGCGGGACCATTTTATCCTACAATGAGCAGTTCTTC.

The chain is built from TRBV5-4 and TRBJ1-2; the match to TRBD1 covers 10 bases. Germline values: CDR1 SGHNT, CDR2 YYREEE (reference sequence). The CDR3 loop spans 16 amino acids. V gave up 2 bases and J gave up 3 bases; unmatched junction bases: 7. CDR3 bases: TGTGCCAGCAGCTTCACTCGGACAGGGGGACACTATGGCTACACCTTC. Protein sequence: CASSFTRTGGHYGYTF.

The chain joins TRBV19 to TRBJ2-1, with 9 bases that match TRBD2. This CDR3 region has 17 residues. The trim removed 5 bases at V and 7 bases at J, leaving 15 bases unmatched. Germline CDR1 is LNHDA and CDR2 is SQIVND (reference sequence). CDR3 sequence: CASSPDRGSGSGNEQFF. The DNA of the CDR3 is TGTGCCAGTAGTCCCGACCGGGGTAGCGGGAGCGGGAATGAGCAGTTCTTC. Variable domain in full (rest from reference TRBV19 and TRBJ2-1): DGGITQSPKYLFRKEGQNVTLSCEQNLNHDAMYWYRQDPGQGLRLIYYSQIVNDFQKGDIAEGYSVSREKKESFPLTVTSAQKNPTAFYLCASSPDRGSGSGNEQFFGPGTRLTVL.

The rearrangement joins TRBV28 to TRBJ2-7; D is possibly TRBD2 (6 bases). The CDR3 runs 14 residues. Looked up from germline, CDR1 is MDHEN and CDR2 is SYDVKM. V was shortened by 6 bases and J by 2 bases, with 14 bases between the two germline ends. The CDR3 DNA follows: TGTGCCAGCAGACCGCGGACTACCCCCTACGAGCAGTACTTC. Translating gives CASRPRTTPYEQYF. The complete variable domain, with remaining parts taken from reference TRBV28 and TRBJ2-7, reads DVKVTQSSRYLVKRTGEKVFLECVQDMDHENMFWYRQDPGLGLRLIYFSYDVKMKEKGDIPEGYSVSREKKERFSLILESASTNQTSMYLCASRPRTTPYEQYFGPGTRLTVT.

The chain employs TRBV5-6 and TRBJ2-1; 11 bases agree with TRBD2. The CDR3 has 16 residues. The V segment lost 4 bases and the J segment 7 bases; nucleotides outside the gene matches: 10. CDR1 is SGHDT and CDR2 is YYEEEE in the germline V gene. For the CDR3, the DNA is TGTGCCAGCAGCCACACTAGCGGGAGAAGGGGGAATGAGCAGTTCTTC. It specifies CASSHTSGRRGNEQFF.

The rearrangement links TRBV5-8 to TRBJ2-7; 9 nucleotides match TRBD2. Germline CDR1 SGHTS, CDR2 YDEGEE. V dropped 4 bases and J dropped 0; count of bases not matched to a gene: 8. The CDR3 totals 16 residues. Here the CDR3 reads CASSLCVAGASYEQYF. CDR3 nucleotides: TGTGCCAGCAGCCTTTGTGTAGCGGGGGCCTCCTACGAGCAGTACTTC.

This clone has only a few counts. The chain employs TRBV28 and TRBJ1-2; 10 bases fit TRBD1. Germline trimming cut 7 bases from V and 3 bases from J; bases unmatched to any gene: 5. The CDR3 totals 14 residues. Looked up from germline, CDR1 is MDHEN and CDR2 is SYDVKM. The CDR3: CASTSTGGDYGYTF. CDR3 sequence (DNA): TGTGCCAGCACCTCGACAGGGGGCGACTATGGCTACACCTTC.

This chain uses TRBV6-4 with TRBJ2-1, with 8 bases that match TRBD1. The CDR3 runs to 13 residues. J was trimmed by 6 bases and V by 6 bases; bases with no gene match: 4. Germline values: CDR1 MRHNA, CDR2 SNTAGT. CDR3 protein: CASSAGTGNEQFF. In DNA form, the CDR3 reads TGTGCCAGCAGCGCCGGGACAGGCAATGAGCAGTTCTTC.

The gene calls are TRBV4-3 and TRBJ1-2; 7 bases line up with TRBD1. The CDR3 is made up of 15 amino acids. Germline V gene data show CDR1 as LGHNA and CDR2 as YSLEER. After removal of 4 bases from V and 3 bases from J, the junction contained 8 bases not matched to a gene. Here the CDR3 DNA reads TGCGCCAGCAGCCTAAAAGGGACAGTCTACTATGGCTACACCTTC. Residues: CASSLKGTVYYGYTF.

This chain uses TRBV4-1 with TRBJ1-5; D might be TRBD1 (6 bases). This CDR3 is 16 amino acids long. Germline V gene data show CDR1 as MGHRA and CDR2 as YSYEKL. V shed 3 bases and J shed 7 bases, with 19 bases lying between them. The CDR3 nucleotides are TGCGCCAGCAGCCATGGGGCCGGACAGACCGAACAGCCCCAGCATTTT. The encoded protein is CASSHGAGQTEQPQHF.

This chain uses TRBV10-3 with TRBJ2-5, with 7 bases that match TRBD2. The V segment lost 3 bases and the J segment 4 bases; nucleotides outside the gene matches: 5. CDR3 length equals 14 residues. Germline-derived CDR1 and CDR2 are ENHRY and SYGVKD. The CDR3 nucleotides read TGTGCCATCAGTGACGGCCGGGGGGTAGAGACCCAGTACTTC. It yields the protein CAISDGRGVETQYF.

The chain is built from TRBV5-1 and TRBJ2-1; D possibly corresponds to TRBD2 (6 bases). The germline V gene has CDR1 SGHRS and CDR2 YFSETQ. This CDR3 comprises 15 residues. Trimming left V 3 bases short and J 2 bases short, with 12 bases between. Written as DNA, the CDR3 is TGCGCCAGCAGCTCCGGGACTGCTCCCTACAATGAGCAGTTCTTC. This gives the protein CASSSGTAPYNEQFF.

This clone was seen a handful of times. V usage is TRBV4-1 and J usage is TRBJ2-1; 7 positions match TRBD2. With 0 bases clipped from V and 0 bases from J, the junction kept 8 bases outside the gene matches. Germline values: CDR1 MGHRA, CDR2 YSYEKL. The CDR3 is 18 residues long. CDR3 in amino acids: CASSQDGIAGSSYNEQFF. The CDR3 DNA sequence: TGCGCCAGCAGCCAAGATGGAATAGCGGGTAGCTCCTACAATGAGCAGTTCTTC.

This clone was observed a handful of times. The gene calls are TRBV19 and TRBJ1-5, with a tentative D call TRBD1 (6 bases). The CDR3 length is 15 residues. Germline assignment: CDR1 LNHDA and CDR2 SQIVND (reference sequence). The germline V and J ends were trimmed by 5 bases and 1 base, with 12 bases remaining between them. For the CDR3, the DNA is TGTGCCAGTAGTCCAAGCAGGGGCAGCAATCAGCCCCAGCATTTT. Residues: CASSPSRGSNQPQHF.

CDR3 loop: CASSQGGHEETQYF. The DNA for the CDR3 is TGCGCCAGCAGCCAAGGAGGACACGAGGAGACCCAGTACTTC. The V and J genes are TRBV4-3 and TRBJ2-5, with a possible D match to TRBD1 (5 bases). The CDR3 is 14 amino acids. Looked up from germline, CDR1 is LGHNA and CDR2 is YSLEER. Trimming removed 1 base at V and 5 bases at J, with 11 bases between.

The CDR3 region has the DNA TGTGCCAGCAGCTTGCGGGGTGTCACCTACGAGCAGTACTTC. Translated, it gives CASSLRGVTYEQYF. The V and J genes are TRBV7-8 and TRBJ2-7; maybe TRBD2 (6 bases). Trimming removed 3 bases from V and 2 bases from J, with 11 bases in between. CDR1 and CDR2 from the germline V gene are SGHVS and FQNEAQ. This CDR3 contains 14 residues.

A few counts support this clone. The V call is TRBV4-1, the J call TRBJ2-3; 7 positions match TRBD2. V dropped 4 bases and J dropped 0; count of bases not matched to a gene: 4. Germline V CDR1 and CDR2: MGHRA, YSYEKL. The CDR3 is 15 residues long. The CDR3 DNA is TGCGCCAGCAGCCTTACTAGCGCGAGCACAGATACGCAGTATTTT. It yields the protein CASSLTSASTDTQYF.

The V and J genes are TRBV5-1 and TRBJ2-1, with 11 bases identical to TRBD2. The CDR3 runs to 15 residues. V lost 4 bases to trimming and J lost 5 bases; unmatched junction nucleotides: 5. Germline CDR1 SGHRS, CDR2 YFSETQ. The CDR3 loop is CASSPTSGRDNEQFF. The CDR3 DNA reads TGCGCCAGCAGCCCAACTAGCGGGAGAGACAATGAGCAGTTCTTC.

The rearrangement uses TRBV30 and TRBJ1-2, with D possibly being TRBD1 (5 bases). Germline V CDR1 and CDR2: GTSNPN, SVGIG (reference sequence). The CDR3 sequence is 14 residues long. The germline V and J ends were trimmed by 2 bases and 1 base, with 11 bases remaining between them. The CDR3 reads CAWSPRGDNYGYTF. CDR3 bases: TGTGCCTGGAGTCCAAGGGGTGATAACTATGGCTACACCTTC.

The chain has TRBV15 and TRBJ2-1, with 7 bases aligning to TRBD2. Trimming took 6 bases from V and 0 from J; bases not matched to a gene: 11. Germline V gene lookup returns CDR1 LNHNV and CDR2 YYDKDF (reference sequence). There are 17 residues in the CDR3. The CDR3 nucleotides are TGTGCCACCAGTAGTCGGAGGCTAGCGGCCTCCTACAATGAGCAGTTCTTC. Translating it yields CATSSRRLAASYNEQFF.

V and J are TRBV15 and TRBJ2-7, with TRBD2 matching over 11 bases. CDR3 length: 16 residues. CDR1 and CDR2 from the germline V gene are LNHNV and YYDKDF (reference sequence). The J segment lost 7 bases and the V segment lost 0 bases, leaving 8 bases of the junction unmatched. The CDR3 region has the DNA TGTGCCACCAGCAGAGATTTAGCGGGAGGGGGAGGTGAGCAGTACTTC. Translation: CATSRDLAGGGGEQYF.

The chain employs TRBV25-1 and TRBJ2-1; 11 bases line up with TRBD2. The V and J ends lost 5 bases and 5 bases, in that order; junction bases with no gene match: 5. Germline V gene lookup returns CDR1 MGHDK and CDR2 SYGVNS. This CDR3 is built from 15 residues. As DNA, the CDR3 is TGTGCCAGCAGTTCCGGGACTAGCGGTAACAATGAGCAGTTCTTC. Encoded protein: CASSSGTSGNNEQFF.

The V gene is TRBV25-1, the J gene TRBJ2-7; D may be TRBD2 (6 bases). Germline V gene data show CDR1 as MGHDK and CDR2 as SYGVNS. The V and J ends lost 5 bases and 3 bases respectively, with 23 bases between them. CDR3 length equals 17 residues. The chain's CDR3 is CASSQWDWGETSYEQYF. CDR3 sequence (DNA): TGTGCCAGCAGTCAGTGGGACTGGGGGGAAACTAGCTACGAGCAGTACTTC.

V and J are TRBV30 and TRBJ1-6, with TRBD1 as a possible D gene (5 bases). Per the germline V gene, CDR1 is GTSNPN and CDR2 is SVGIG (reference sequence). Trimming stripped 0 bases from V and 6 bases from J, with 9 bases between. The CDR3 has 14 amino acids. CDR3 protein: CAWSVADSNSPLHF. DNA of the CDR3: TGTGCCTGGAGTGTGGCAGACAGTAATTCACCCCTCCACTTT.